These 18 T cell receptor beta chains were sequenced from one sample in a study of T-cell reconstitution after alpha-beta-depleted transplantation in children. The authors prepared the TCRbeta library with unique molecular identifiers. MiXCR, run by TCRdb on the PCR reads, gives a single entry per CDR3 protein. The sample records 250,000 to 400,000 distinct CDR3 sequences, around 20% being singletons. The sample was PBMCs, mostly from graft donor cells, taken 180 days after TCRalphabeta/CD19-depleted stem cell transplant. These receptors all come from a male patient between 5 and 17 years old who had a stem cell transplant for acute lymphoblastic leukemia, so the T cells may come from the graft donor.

Here the CDR3 reads CASSDRATSAGDTQYF. CDR3 in DNA: TGTGCCAGCAGTGATAGGGCGACTAGCGCGGGAGATACGCAGTATTTT. This rearrangement joins TRBV6-1 to TRBJ2-3; 8 positions match TRBD2. Germline-derived CDR1 and CDR2 are MNHNS and SASEGT. V dropped 3 bases and J dropped 5; count of bases not matched to a gene: 10. This CDR3 has 16 residues.

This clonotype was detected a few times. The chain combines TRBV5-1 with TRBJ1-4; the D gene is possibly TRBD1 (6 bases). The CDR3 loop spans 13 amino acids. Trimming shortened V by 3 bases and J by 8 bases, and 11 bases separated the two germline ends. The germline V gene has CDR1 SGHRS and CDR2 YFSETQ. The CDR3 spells CASSWGAVEKLFF. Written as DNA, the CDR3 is TGCGCCAGCAGCTGGGGGGCCGTGGAAAAACTGTTTTTT.

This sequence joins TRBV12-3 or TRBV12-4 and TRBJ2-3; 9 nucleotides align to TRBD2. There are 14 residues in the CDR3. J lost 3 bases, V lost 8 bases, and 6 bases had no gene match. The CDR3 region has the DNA TGTGCCAGCCAGGGGAGCGGGAGGACAGATACGCAGTATTTT. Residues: CASQGSGRTDTQYF.

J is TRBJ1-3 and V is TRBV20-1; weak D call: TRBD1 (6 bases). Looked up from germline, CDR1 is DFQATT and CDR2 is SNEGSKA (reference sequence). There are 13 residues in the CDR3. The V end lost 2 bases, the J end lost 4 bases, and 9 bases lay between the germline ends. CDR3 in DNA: TGCAGTGCTAGACCGACAGGAGGAAACACCATATATTTT. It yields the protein CSARPTGGNTIYF.

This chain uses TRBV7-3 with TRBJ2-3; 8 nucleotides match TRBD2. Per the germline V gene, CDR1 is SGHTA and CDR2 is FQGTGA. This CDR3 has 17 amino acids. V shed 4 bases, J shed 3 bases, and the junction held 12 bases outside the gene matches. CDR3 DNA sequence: TGTGCCAGCAGCTCTCCCCTGACTAGCGCAGATACAGATACGCAGTATTTT. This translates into CASSSPLTSADTDTQYF.

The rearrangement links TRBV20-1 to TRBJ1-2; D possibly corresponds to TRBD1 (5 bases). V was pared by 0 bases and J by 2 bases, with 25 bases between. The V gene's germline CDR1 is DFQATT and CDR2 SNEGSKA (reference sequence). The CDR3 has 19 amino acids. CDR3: CSARDKGPSISPSNYGYTF. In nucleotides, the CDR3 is TGCAGTGCTAGAGATAAGGGACCCAGTATTTCCCCCTCGAACTATGGCTACACCTTC.

The CDR3 reads CSARDEGSGRRETQYF. DNA of the CDR3: TGCAGTGCTAGAGATGAGGGTAGCGGGAGGCGAGAGACCCAGTACTTC. The chain links TRBV20-1 to TRBJ2-5; 10 bases line up with TRBD2. Germline lookup yields CDR1 DFQATT and CDR2 SNEGSKA (reference sequence). The CDR3 is made up of 16 amino acids. J was trimmed by 4 bases and V by 0 bases; bases with no gene match: 8.

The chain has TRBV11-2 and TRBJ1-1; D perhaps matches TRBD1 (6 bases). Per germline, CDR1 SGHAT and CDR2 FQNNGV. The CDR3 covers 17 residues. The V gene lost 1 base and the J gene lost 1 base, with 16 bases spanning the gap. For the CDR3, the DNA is TGTGCCAGCAGCTTAGTCAAGGGCGGGGGCTGGAACACTGAAGCTTTCTTT. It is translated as CASSLVKGGGWNTEAFF.

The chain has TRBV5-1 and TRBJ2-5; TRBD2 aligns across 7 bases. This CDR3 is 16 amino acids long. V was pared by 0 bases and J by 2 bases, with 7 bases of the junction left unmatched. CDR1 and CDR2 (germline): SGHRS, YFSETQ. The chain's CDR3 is CASSLAAGVGQETQYF. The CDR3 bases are TGCGCCAGCAGCTTGGCGGCGGGAGTGGGTCAAGAGACCCAGTACTTC.

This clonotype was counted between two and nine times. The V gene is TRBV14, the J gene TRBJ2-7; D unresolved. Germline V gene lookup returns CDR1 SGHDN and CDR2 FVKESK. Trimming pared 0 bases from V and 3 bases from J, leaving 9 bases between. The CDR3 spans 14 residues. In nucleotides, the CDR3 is TGTGCCAGCAGCCAAGATTCGGTAGGCTACGAGCAGTACTTC. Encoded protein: CASSQDSVGYEQYF.

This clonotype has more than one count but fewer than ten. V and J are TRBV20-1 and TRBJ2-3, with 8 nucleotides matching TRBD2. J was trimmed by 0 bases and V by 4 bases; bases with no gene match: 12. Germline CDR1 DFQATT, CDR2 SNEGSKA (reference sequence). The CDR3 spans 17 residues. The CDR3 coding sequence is TGCAGTGCTATTAGGTCTAGACTAGCGAGAAGCACAGATACGCAGTATTTT. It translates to CSAIRSRLARSTDTQYF.

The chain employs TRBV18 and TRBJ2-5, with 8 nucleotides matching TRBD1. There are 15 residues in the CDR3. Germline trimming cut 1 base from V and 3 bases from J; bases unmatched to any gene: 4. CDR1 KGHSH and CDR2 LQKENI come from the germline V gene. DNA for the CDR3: TGTGCCAGCTCACCACGGACAGGGAAGGAAGAGACCCAGTACTTC. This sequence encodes CASSPRTGKEETQYF.

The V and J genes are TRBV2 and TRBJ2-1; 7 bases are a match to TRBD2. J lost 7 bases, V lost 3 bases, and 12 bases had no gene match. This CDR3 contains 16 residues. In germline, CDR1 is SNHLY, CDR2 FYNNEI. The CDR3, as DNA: TGTGCCAGCAGTGATAGTCGGGGAGGGCCGGGGAATGAGCAGTTCTTC. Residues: CASSDSRGGPGNEQFF.

CDR3 region: CASSQRGSRNEQFF. CDR3 DNA sequence: TGTGCCAGCAGCCAACGCGGGAGTAGGAATGAGCAGTTCTTC. This chain uses TRBV14 with TRBJ2-1; 7 positions agree with TRBD2. Unmatched junction bases numbered 5, after V lost 2 bases and J lost 7 bases. Germline values: CDR1 SGHDN, CDR2 FVKESK. The length of the CDR3 is 14 residues.

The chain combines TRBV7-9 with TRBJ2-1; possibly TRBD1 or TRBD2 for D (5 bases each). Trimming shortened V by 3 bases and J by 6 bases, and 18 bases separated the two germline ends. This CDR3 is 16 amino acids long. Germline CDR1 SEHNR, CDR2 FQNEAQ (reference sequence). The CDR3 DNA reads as TGTGCCAGCAGCTTCATCCCGGGACCTGGGCCCAATGAGCAGTTCTTC. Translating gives CASSFIPGPGPNEQFF.

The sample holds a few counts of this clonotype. CDR3 protein: CASSIRWTVSYEQYF. CDR3 DNA sequence: TGTGCCAGCAGTATAAGATGGACAGTTTCCTACGAGCAGTACTTC. The chain couples TRBV27 to TRBJ2-7; tentative D call: TRBD1 (6 bases). Germline values: CDR1 MNHEY, CDR2 SMNVEV (reference sequence). The CDR3 is 15 amino acids. Trimming removed 5 bases at V and 1 base at J, with 15 bases between.

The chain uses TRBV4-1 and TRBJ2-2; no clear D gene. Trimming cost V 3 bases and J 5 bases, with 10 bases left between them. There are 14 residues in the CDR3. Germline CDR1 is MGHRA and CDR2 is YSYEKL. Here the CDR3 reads CASSHPPKTGELFF. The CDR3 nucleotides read TGCGCCAGCAGCCACCCTCCTAAGACCGGGGAGCTGTTTTTT.

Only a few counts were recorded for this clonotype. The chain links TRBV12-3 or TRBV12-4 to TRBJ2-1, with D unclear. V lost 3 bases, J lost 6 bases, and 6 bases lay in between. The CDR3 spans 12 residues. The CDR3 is CASSFSINEQFF. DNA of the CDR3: TGTGCCAGCAGTTTTTCTATCAATGAGCAGTTCTTC.